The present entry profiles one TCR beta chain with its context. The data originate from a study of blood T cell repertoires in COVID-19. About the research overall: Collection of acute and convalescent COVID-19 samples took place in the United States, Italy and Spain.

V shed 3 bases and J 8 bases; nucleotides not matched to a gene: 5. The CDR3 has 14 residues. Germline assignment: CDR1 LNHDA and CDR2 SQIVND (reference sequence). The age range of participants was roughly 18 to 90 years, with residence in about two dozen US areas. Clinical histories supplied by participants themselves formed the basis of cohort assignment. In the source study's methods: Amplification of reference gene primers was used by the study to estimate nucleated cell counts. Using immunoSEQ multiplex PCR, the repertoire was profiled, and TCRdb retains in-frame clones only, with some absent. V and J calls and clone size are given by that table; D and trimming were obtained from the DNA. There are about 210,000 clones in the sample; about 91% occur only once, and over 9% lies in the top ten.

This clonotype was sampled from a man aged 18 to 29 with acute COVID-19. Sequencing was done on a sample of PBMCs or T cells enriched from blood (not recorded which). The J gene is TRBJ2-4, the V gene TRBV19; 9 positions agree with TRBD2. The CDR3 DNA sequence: TGTGCCAGTAGTATTAGCGGGAGTGCCCACATTCAGTACTTC. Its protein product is CASSISGSAHIQYF.